Listed below are T cell receptor beta chains from one sample, sequenced in a study of CD4 T cells in relation to SARS-CoV-2 and coronaviruses. The method was immunoSEQ multiplex PCR; TCRdb's version includes in-frame clones alone and lacks a portion of them. In the table there are 10,000 to 15,000 clones, 78% of which are singletons. What these receptors recognize is not known. Sequencing used CD4+ T cells from PBMCs, cultured in vitro. These TCRs come from a human donor in good health. Each CDR3 is given with its conserved first and last residue. The D gene is left open where the match is weak. Some rows have no size entry. The others give once, few or many, or a class for an expanded clone.

v_call	clone_size	j_call	d_call	cdr3_aa	cdr3_nt
TRBV3-1/TRBV3-2	NA	TRBJ2-4	TRBD2	CASSQGASGGVAKNIQYF	TGTGCCAGCAGCCAAGGGGCTAGCGGAGGGGTAGCCAAAAACATTCAGTACTTC
TRBV4-2	NA	TRBJ1-6	NA	CASSQDKPDSPLHF	TGTGCCAGCAGCCAAGATAAACCTGATTCACCCCTCCACTTT
TRBV5-1	few	TRBJ1-1	NA	CASSRRDLRAEAFF	TGCGCCAGCAGCCGTAGGGACCTTAGGGCTGAAGCTTTCTTT
TRBV5-1	once	TRBJ1-1	TRBD1	CASSSLGQDTGWNTEAFF	TGCGCCAGCAGCTCGCTCGGACAGGATACGGGATGGAACACTGAAGCTTTCTTT
TRBV11-2	once	TRBJ2-3	NA	CASRKEKAGRVWTDTQYF	TGTGCCAGCAGGAAAGAAAAGGCGGGAAGGGTTTGGACAGATACGCAGTATTTT
TRBV9	NA	TRBJ1-1	NA	CASSALTALNTEAFF	TGTGCCAGCAGCGCATTGACAGCGCTGAACACTGAAGCTTTCTTT
TRBV4-3	few	TRBJ2-1	NA	CASSLDGRNEQFF	TGCGCCAGCAGCCTGGACGGGCGGAATGAGCAGTTCTTC
TRBV19	NA	TRBJ1-4	TRBD1	CASSPGTGRHEKLFF	TGTGCCAGTAGTCCTGGGACAGGGAGGCATGAAAAACTGTTTTTT
TRBV7-2	few	TRBJ1-5	NA	CASSLFAGANQPQHF	TGTGCCAGCAGCTTATTCGCAGGGGCCAATCAGCCCCAGCATTTT
TRBV14	NA	TRBJ1-6	NA	CASSQGATYNSPLHF	TGTGCCAGCAGCCAAGGGGCAACCTATAATTCACCCCTCCACTTT
TRBV2	few	TRBJ2-3	TRBD2	CASSERGGPDTQYF	TGTGCCAGCAGTGAGCGGGGGGGCCCAGATACGCAGTATTTT
TRBV18	NA	TRBJ2-1	NA	CASSSNRNEQFF	TGTGCCAGCTCCTCAAACCGGAATGAGCAGTTCTTC
TRBV29-1	NA	TRBJ2-3	TRBD1	CSVGTGTDTQYF	TGCAGCGTGGGGACAGGGACAGATACGCAGTATTTT
TRBV29-1	NA	TRBJ2-7	NA	CSVESVGYEQYF	TGCAGCGTTGAATCGGTAGGTTACGAGCAGTACTTC
TRBV5-1	NA	TRBJ2-5	TRBD1	CASGVLDREEETQYF	TGCGCCAGCGGCGTACTGGACAGGGAGGAGGAGACCCAGTACTTC
TRBV5-5	NA	TRBJ2-3	NA	CASSLGGQGTDTQYF	TGTGCCAGCAGCTTGGGGGGGCAGGGCACAGATACGCAGTATTTT
TRBV14	NA	TRBJ1-4	TRBD1	CASSRTGGLKINEKLFF	TGTGCCAGCAGCCGAACAGGGGGACTCAAAATTAATGAAAAACTGTTTTTT
TRBV11-2	NA	TRBJ2-5	NA	CASSLDGGEGEETQYF	TGTGCCAGCAGCTTAGATGGGGGAGAGGGAGAAGAGACCCAGTACTTC
TRBV6-2/TRBV6-3	NA	TRBJ2-3	NA	CASSYVFNTQYF	TGTGCCAGCAGTTACGTCTTCAATACGCAGTATTTT
TRBV6-1	NA	TRBJ1-4	TRBD1	CASSDRQGLGKLFF	TGTGCCAGCAGTGACAGACAGGGGCTGGGAAAACTGTTTTTT
TRBV7-2	NA	TRBJ2-3	TRBD2	CASSLGLAGGRTDTQYF	TGTGCCAGCAGCTTAGGGTTGGCGGGGGGTCGCACAGATACGCAGTATTTT
TRBV2	NA	TRBJ1-5	NA	CASSEDTNQPQHF	TGTGCCAGCAGTGAGGACACCAATCAGCCCCAGCATTTT